What follows are 8 T cell receptor beta chains derived from one specimen sequenced in a study of identifying expanded T cells in peripheral blood. Sequenced by immunoSEQ multiplex PCR; TCRdb stores in-frame clones only, minus some. Of about 91,000 clones detected, about 90% appear once; the ten largest clones hold roughly 3.9%. Source material: blood. The source is a person between 18 and 70 years old in good health.

J is TRBJ2-7 and V is TRBV5-1; 10 bases are shared with TRBD2. Per the germline V gene, CDR1 is SGHRS and CDR2 is YFSETQ. This CDR3 has 15 amino acids. V was pared by 4 bases and J by 0 bases, with 4 bases of the junction left unmatched. CDR3 nucleotide sequence: TGCGCCAGCAGCCCCGGACTAGCGGCCTCCTACGAGCAGTACTTC. This gives the protein CASSPGLAASYEQYF. The variable domain in full, with the rest retrieved from reference TRBV5-1 and TRBJ2-7, is KAGVTQTPRYLIKTRGQQVTLSCSPISGHRSVSWYQQTPGQGLQFLFEYFSETQRNKGNFPGRFSGRQFSNSRSEMNVSTLELGDSALYLCASSPGLAASYEQYFGPGTRLTVT.

There are a few counts of this clone. The chain is built from TRBV5-6 and TRBJ2-7, with a possible D match to TRBD1 (6 bases). V was shortened by 3 bases and J by 4 bases, with 14 bases between the two germline ends. The germline V gene encodes CDR1 SGHDT and CDR2 YYEEEE. The CDR3 runs to 14 residues. CDR3 in DNA: TGTGCCAGCAGCTCCGTAGGACAGCCATACGAGCAGTACTTC. Amino acids: CASSSVGQPYEQYF.

This clone has only a few counts. This chain connects TRBV28 to TRBJ1-2, with 9 nucleotides matching TRBD1. CDR3 size: 14 residues. The germline CDR1 and CDR2 sequences are MDHEN and SYDVKM. The V segment lost 3 bases and the J segment 7 bases; nucleotides outside the gene matches: 6. The CDR3 region is CASSFSGTGSGYTF. The CDR3 nucleotides are TGTGCCAGCAGTTTTTCCGGGACAGGGAGTGGCTACACCTTC.

V and J are TRBV7-2 and TRBJ2-7, with D perhaps given as TRBD1 or TRBD2 (5 bases each). This CDR3 has 11 residues. Deletions cut 5 bases from V and 9 bases from J, with 11 bases between. Germline V lookup: CDR1 SGHTA, CDR2 FQGNSA. The CDR3 here is CASSTRGVQYF. Here the CDR3 DNA reads TGTGCCAGCAGCACTCGAGGGGTGCAGTACTTC.

This clone occurred once. This chain connects TRBV28 to TRBJ1-1; D unclear. The germline V gene has CDR1 MDHEN and CDR2 SYDVKM. The CDR3 is 15 amino acids. Trimming pared 7 bases from V and 1 base from J, leaving 16 bases between. The CDR3 nucleotides are TGTGCCAGCACCCCACCTCACATGGCGAACACTGAAGCTTTCTTT. This codes for CASTPPHMANTEAFF.

V gene TRBV4-1 combines with J gene TRBJ1-2; 8 bases fit TRBD1. V was pared by 8 bases and J by 1 base, with 6 bases of the junction left unmatched. Germline assignment: CDR1 MGHRA and CDR2 YSYEKL. This CDR3 has 14 residues. The CDR3 coding sequence is TGCGCCAGCGGTGGACAGGGCATTAACTATGGCTACACCTTC. Translating gives CASGGQGINYGYTF.

This chain links TRBV19 with TRBJ2-1; 8 nucleotides line up with TRBD1. CDR1 and CDR2 from the germline V gene are LNHDA and SQIVND (reference sequence). The CDR3 is 15 amino acids. Trimming at V came to 2 bases and at J to 8 bases, leaving 8 bases not matched to a gene. Here the CDR3 reads CASSIPGQGIDEQFF. For the CDR3, the DNA is TGTGCCAGTAGTATACCCGGACAGGGTATCGATGAGCAGTTCTTC.

The chain uses TRBV7-3 and TRBJ2-1, with TRBD2 matching 13 bases. Per germline, CDR1 SGHTA and CDR2 FQGTGA. Trimming cost V 5 bases and J 7 bases; bases outside gene matches: 8. This CDR3 has 16 residues. CDR3 sequence: CASSRTSGGAKNEQFF. CDR3 nucleotide sequence: TGTGCCAGCAGCCGAACTAGCGGGGGGGCAAAGAATGAGCAGTTCTTC. Full variable domain (rest looked up from reference TRBV7-3 and TRBJ2-1): GAGVSQTPSNKVTEKGKYVELRCDPISGHTALYWYRQSLGQGPEFLIYFQGTGAADDSGLPNDRFFAVRPEGSVSTLKIQRTERGDSAVYLCASSRTSGGAKNEQFFGPGTRLTVL.